This T cell receptor (beta chain) comes out of a study of blood T cell repertoires in COVID-19. Overall study context: Acute-phase and convalescent COVID-19 samples originated in the United States, Italy and Spain.

Methods used by the authors: Amplification of reference gene primers provided the estimated nucleated cell counts. Some clones are missing from TCRdb's copy, which holds only in-frame ones; the method was immunoSEQ multiplex PCR. The V and J calls and clone size were taken over from that table, and D and trimming were inferred from the DNA. The sample consists of about 110,000 clones, over 75% of them appearing once. This clone was picked up one time. This CDR3 region has 13 residues. Per germline, CDR1 SNHLY and CDR2 FYNNEI. Trimming removed 4 bases at V and 7 bases at J, with 10 bases between. The TCR comes from a woman aged 50 to 60 with acute or convalescent COVID-19. The sample taken for sequencing was peripheral blood. The chain combines TRBV2 with TRBJ1-4; a possible D gene is TRBD1 (5 bases). The CDR3 bases are TGTGCCAGCAGTGCTGACAGTGGTGAAAAACTGTTTTTT. Translation: CASSADSGEKLFF.